The entry below gives a single TCR beta chain sequence along with its context. This CDR3 is built from 11 residues. Trimming cost V 6 bases and J 6 bases, with 8 bases left between them. CDR1 SQVTM and CDR2 ANQGSEA come from the germline V gene. The data stem from a study of neurological immune-mediated disorders. MiXCR, applied by TCRdb to the 5' RACE reads, yields one record per CDR3 protein. Of fewer than 55,000 distinct CDR3 sequences in the sample, about 6% were seen once. Sorted libraries came from around 1 million CD4+ or CD8+ T cells. The sequencing sample was made of CD4+ T cells from blood. The sequence derives from a woman aged 40-49 years in good health. The chain carries TRBV29-1 and TRBJ2-2; no definite D call. In DNA, the CDR3 is TGCAGCGTCACACTCCCCGGGGAGCTGTTTTTT. It is translated as CSVTLPGELFF.